The 7 T cell receptor beta chains below were found in one sample sequenced in a study of blood T cells in healthy people across ages. With a J-beta primer mix and a sample-barcoded 5' primer, a second PCR ran roughly 6 to 11 cycles. TCRdb redid the calling of the 5' RACE reads with MiXCR, one entry per CDR3 protein. Among about 700,000 distinct CDR3 sequences listed, roughly 30% were seen once. Material for sequencing was blood. Every receptor here comes from an elderly woman in good health.

This clonotype was detected ten times or more. The chain carries TRBV3-1 and TRBJ2-1; D may be TRBD1 (7 bases). V dropped 5 bases and J dropped 1 base, with 15 bases sitting between them. Germline values: CDR1 LGHDT, CDR2 YNNKEL (reference sequence). The CDR3 is 16 residues long. The CDR3 protein is CASSSPPGGSYNEQFF. The CDR3 bases are TGTGCCAGCAGCAGCCCCCCAGGGGGGTCCTACAATGAGCAGTTCTTC.

Points on this clonotype: Possible read error: a much larger clone is one base away. The rearrangement links TRBV4-3 to TRBJ1-2; 7 nucleotides agree with TRBD1. The V gene's germline CDR1 is LGHNA and CDR2 YSLEER. The CDR3 covers 15 residues. CDR3 nucleotide sequence: TGCGCCAGCAGCCACGAAGATTATACAGGGGATGGCCACACCTTC. Residues: CASSHEDYTGDGHTF.

This clonotype was recorded many times. J is TRBJ2-1 and V is TRBV12-3 or TRBV12-4, with D possibly being TRBD2 (5 bases). This CDR3 has 13 amino acids. Trimming pared 6 bases from V and 7 bases from J, leaving 13 bases between. CDR3 loop: CASREDPTNEQFF. CDR3 coding DNA: TGTGCCAGCAGGGAGGATCCCACGAATGAGCAGTTCTTC.

For this clonotype: This sequence may be a read error, since a much larger clone differs from it by one base. The CDR3 carries no conserved terminal phenylalanine or tryptophan, so it likely arises from a read error. V is TRBV6-1 and J is TRBJ2-1; D call uncertain. V lost 5 bases and J 8 bases, leaving 10 bases between the germline ends. The CDR3 spans 12 residues. CDR1 is MNHNS, CDR2 SASEGT, per germline. The CDR3 region has the DNA TGTGCCAGCAGTACCGCAGGCGATGAGCAGTTCTGC. This encodes CASSTAGDEQFC.

The chain is built from TRBV4-1 and TRBJ2-3; a weak D match, TRBD2 (5 bases). The germline V gene has CDR1 MGHRA and CDR2 YSYEKL. V lost 0 bases to trimming and J lost 2 bases, with 12 bases between them. The CDR3 has 16 residues. The CDR3 region is CASSQEDAGVTDTQYF. The CDR3 DNA reads as TGCGCCAGCAGCCAAGAGGACGCGGGTGTCACAGATACGCAGTATTTT.

This clonotype was seen repeatedly, ten times or more. A read error is possible here, since a much larger clone lies one base away. J is TRBJ2-1 and V is TRBV29-1; 9 positions match TRBD1. After removal of 7 bases from V and 7 bases from J, the junction contained 11 bases not matched to a gene. Germline-derived CDR1 and CDR2 are SQVTM and ANQGSEA. There are 14 residues in the CDR3. For the CDR3, the DNA is TGCAGCGACCTCCCGGGACAGGGCAGGAATGAGCAGTTCTTC. This sequence encodes CSDLPGQGRNEQFF.

This sequence joins TRBV4-1 and TRBJ2-7, with 12 bases matching TRBD2. The germline CDR1 and CDR2 sequences are MGHRA and YSYEKL. With 4 bases clipped from V and 3 bases from J, the junction kept 4 bases outside the gene matches. The CDR3 is 15 amino acids. The CDR3 nucleotides are TGCGCCAGCAGCCGACTAGCGGGGGATATCTACGAGCAGTACTTC. This translates into CASSRLAGDIYEQYF.